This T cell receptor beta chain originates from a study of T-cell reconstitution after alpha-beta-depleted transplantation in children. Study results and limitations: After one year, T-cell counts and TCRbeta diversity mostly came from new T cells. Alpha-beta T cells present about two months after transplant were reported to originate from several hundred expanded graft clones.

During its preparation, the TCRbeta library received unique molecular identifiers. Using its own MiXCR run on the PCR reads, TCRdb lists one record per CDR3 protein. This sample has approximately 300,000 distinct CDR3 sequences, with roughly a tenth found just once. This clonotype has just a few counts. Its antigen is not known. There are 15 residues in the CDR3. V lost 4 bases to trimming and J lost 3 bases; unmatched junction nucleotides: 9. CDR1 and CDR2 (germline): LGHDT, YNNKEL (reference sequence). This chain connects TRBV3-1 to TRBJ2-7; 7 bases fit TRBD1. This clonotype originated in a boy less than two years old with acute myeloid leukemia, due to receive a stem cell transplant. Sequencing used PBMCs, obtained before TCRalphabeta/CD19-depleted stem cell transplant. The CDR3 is CASSLQRDSFYEQYF. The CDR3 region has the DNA TGTGCCAGCAGCCTCCAAAGGGACAGCTTCTACGAGCAGTACTTC.